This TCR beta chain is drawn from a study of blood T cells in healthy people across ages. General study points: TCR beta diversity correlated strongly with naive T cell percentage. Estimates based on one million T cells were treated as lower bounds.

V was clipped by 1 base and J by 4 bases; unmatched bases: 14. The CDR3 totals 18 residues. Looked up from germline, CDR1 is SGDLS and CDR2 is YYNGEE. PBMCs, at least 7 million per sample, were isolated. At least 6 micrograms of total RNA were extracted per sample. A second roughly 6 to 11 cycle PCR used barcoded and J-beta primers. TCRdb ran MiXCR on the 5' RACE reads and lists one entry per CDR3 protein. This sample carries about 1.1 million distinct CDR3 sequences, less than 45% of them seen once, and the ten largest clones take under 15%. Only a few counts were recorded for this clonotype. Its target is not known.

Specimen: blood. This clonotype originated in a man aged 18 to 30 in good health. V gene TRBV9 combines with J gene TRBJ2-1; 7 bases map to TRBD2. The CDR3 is CASSVKKSGGMIYNEQFF. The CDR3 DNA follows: TGTGCCAGCAGCGTAAAGAAATCCGGGGGGATGATATACAATGAGCAGTTCTTC.